The source of this T cell receptor (beta chain) is a study of T cell responses to AZD1222 COVID-19 vaccine. Method: immunoSEQ multiplex PCR; TCRdb's copy keeps in-frame clones and lacks some. The data contain some 120,000 clones, more than 85% of them singletons. The CDR3 extends over 13 amino acids. The germline V gene encodes CDR1 MNHEY and CDR2 SVGAGI. V trimming: 7 bases; J trimming: 5 bases; junction bases outside the gene matches: 6. This receptor was obtained from an adult in good health. V gene TRBV6-5 combines with J gene TRBJ2-5; 8 bases fit TRBD1. The specimen was peripheral blood, collected on day 0 of AZD1222 vaccination. The CDR3 loop reads CASTGQGRETQYF. CDR3 nucleotide sequence: TGTGCCAGCACCGGACAGGGAAGGGAGACCCAGTACTTC.